A single sample is the source of the 29 T cell receptor beta chains below, sequenced in a study of blood T cell repertoires in COVID-19. Sequenced by immunoSEQ multiplex PCR; TCRdb stores in-frame clones only, minus some. The sample lists approximately 150,000 clones, about 87% occurring once. Sequences were obtained from peripheral blood. Every receptor here comes from a human donor in a cohort sampled during active COVID-19.

In this sample, this clone turned up once. The chain carries TRBV29-1 and TRBJ2-5; 10 bases align to TRBD2. CDR1 is SQVTM and CDR2 is ANQGSEA in the germline V gene. The CDR3 contains 15 residues. The junction had 7 bases not matched to a gene; V was cut back by 6 bases and J by 0 bases. The CDR3 loop reads CSVLSSGGYQETQYF. The CDR3 nucleotides read TGCAGCGTGCTTTCTAGCGGGGGATACCAAGAGACCCAGTACTTC.

V gene TRBV2 combines with J gene TRBJ2-1; the match to TRBD2 covers 8 bases. Trimming cost V 8 bases and J 8 bases; bases outside gene matches: 8. This CDR3 has 13 residues. Per the germline V gene, CDR1 is SNHLY and CDR2 is FYNNEI. This chain's CDR3 is CASDPAGAHEQFF. In nucleotides, the CDR3 is TGTGCCAGCGACCCAGCGGGGGCCCATGAGCAGTTCTTC.

The chain combines TRBV27 with TRBJ1-5; D might be TRBD1 (5 bases). The germline V gene has CDR1 MNHEY and CDR2 SMNVEV (reference sequence). CDR3 size: 15 residues. The V and J ends lost 5 bases and 4 bases respectively, with 15 bases between them. CDR3 sequence (DNA): TGTGCCAGCAGTGGCGGGCCCGGGGGGAATCAGCCCCAGCATTTT. It yields the protein CASSGGPGGNQPQHF.

The chain employs TRBV5-1 and TRBJ1-1; 7 nucleotides match TRBD1. This CDR3 is built from 15 residues. Germline CDR1 and CDR2: SGHRS and YFSETQ. V dropped 0 bases and J dropped 1; count of bases not matched to a gene: 3. The CDR3 DNA sequence: TGCGCCAGCAGCTTGGATGGGACAGAGAACACTGAAGCTTTCTTT. It yields the protein CASSLDGTENTEAFF.

V is TRBV4-3 and J is TRBJ2-5, with 10 bases matching TRBD1. Germline lookup yields CDR1 LGHNA and CDR2 YSLEER. The CDR3 is 17 amino acids. The V segment lost 3 bases and the J segment 4 bases; nucleotides outside the gene matches: 11. The CDR3 DNA sequence: TGCGCCAGCAGCCAGGGCAAAGCGGACAGGGGGGGAGAGACCCAGTACTTC. It specifies CASSQGKADRGGETQYF.

The chain uses TRBV21-1 and TRBJ2-3; TRBD2 reflects the table's D call only, with no check against the DNA. TRBV21-1 is a listed pseudogene. CDR3 size: 16 residues. The CDR3 DNA sequence: TGTGCCAGCACCAAACCGGGACTAGCGGGCACAGATACGCAGTATTTT. Translation gives CASTKPGLAGTDTQYF.

The chain carries TRBV7-6 and TRBJ2-7; TRBD1 aligns across 7 bases. The germline gives CDR1 SGHVS, CDR2 FNYEAQ. The ends lost 0 bases at V and 7 bases at J; junction bases unmatched: 3. The CDR3 is 13 amino acids. DNA for the CDR3: TGTGCCAGCAGCTTAGCATCAGGGGGAGAGCAGTACTTC. It yields the protein CASSLASGGEQYF.

The chain links TRBV3-1 (or the pseudogene TRBV3-2) to TRBJ1-2; D remains unclear. The CDR3 runs 12 residues. V gave up 6 bases and J gave up 3 bases, with 8 bases separating them. Germline V gene data show CDR1 as LGHDT and CDR2 as YNNKEL (reference sequence). This CDR3 is CASRSLDYGYTF. For the CDR3, the DNA is TGTGCCAGCAGATCTCTCGACTATGGCTACACCTTC.

The genes are TRBV10-2 and TRBJ1-2; 7 bases line up with TRBD1. Germline assignment: CDR1 WSHSY and CDR2 SAAADI. The CDR3 runs 13 residues. Losses at the gene ends were 5 bases for V and 8 bases for J; bases not matched to a gene: 8. The CDR3 loop is CASSPGQPVGYTF. The CDR3 DNA reads as TGCGCCAGCAGTCCGGGACAGCCAGTAGGCTACACCTTC.

This clone was seen a single time. The chain joins TRBV25-1 to TRBJ1-2, with 8 bases aligning to TRBD1. CDR3 length: 15 amino acids. Germline loops: CDR1 MGHDK, CDR2 SYGVNS. J was trimmed by 2 bases and V by 5 bases; bases with no gene match: 7. The CDR3 loop is CASSTAGQANYGYTF. CDR3 nucleotide sequence: TGTGCCAGCAGTACCGCGGGACAGGCCAACTATGGCTACACCTTC.

The V gene is TRBV7-9, the J gene TRBJ1-1; 7 nucleotides align to TRBD1. The CDR3 loop spans 13 amino acids. Germline-derived CDR1 and CDR2 are SEHNR and FQNEAQ (reference sequence). The J segment lost 7 bases and the V segment lost 5 bases, leaving 7 bases of the junction unmatched. CDR3 nucleotides: TGTGCCAGCAGCACAGGGGTCCGGAATGAAGCTTTCTTT. This gives the protein CASSTGVRNEAFF.

The chain has TRBV7-9 and TRBJ2-7, with 8 bases lining up with TRBD1. The CDR3 sequence is 15 residues long. V dropped 1 base and J dropped 2; count of bases not matched to a gene: 4. Looked up from germline, CDR1 is SEHNR and CDR2 is FQNEAQ (reference sequence). The CDR3: CASSLVRGLTYEQYF. CDR3 DNA sequence: TGTGCCAGCAGCTTAGTCAGGGGGCTCACCTACGAGCAGTACTTC.

About this clone: Other DNA sequences in this specimen translate into the identical CDR3. The genes are TRBV12-3 or TRBV12-4 and TRBJ2-1, with D possibly matching TRBD1 (5 bases). With 5 bases removed from V and 6 bases from J, the gap between germline ends came to 11 bases. The length of the CDR3 is 13 residues. The CDR3 protein is CASSLGQGNEQFF. The DNA for the CDR3 is TGTGCCAGCAGTCTAGGTCAGGGCAATGAGCAGTTCTTC.

This clone has just a few counts. The chain couples TRBV9 to TRBJ2-1; TRBD1 matches 7 bases. Germline V gives CDR1 SGDLS, CDR2 YYNGEE. The V gene end was trimmed by 0 bases and the J gene end by 0 bases; junction bases not matched to a gene: 0. The CDR3 is 15 amino acids. The CDR3 DNA is TGTGCCAGCAGCGTAGCAGGGGGCTCCTACAATGAGCAGTTCTTC. Protein sequence: CASSVAGGSYNEQFF.

The chain uses TRBV4-3 and TRBJ1-5; tentative D call: TRBD1 (5 bases). V lost 0 bases and J 3 bases, leaving 9 bases between the germline ends. Germline V gives CDR1 LGHNA, CDR2 YSLEER. The CDR3 length is 15 residues. The CDR3, as DNA: TGCGCCAGCAGCCAAGATCGGGGGACCAATCAGCCCCAGCATTTT. It codes for CASSQDRGTNQPQHF.

This chain links TRBV29-1 with TRBJ1-5; D gene uncertain. The CDR3 totals 13 residues. From germline, CDR1 is SQVTM and CDR2 ANQGSEA. The germline V and J ends were trimmed by 4 bases and 0 bases, with 7 bases remaining between them. In nucleotides, the CDR3 is TGCAGCGTTGGAGCCAATAGCAATCAGCCCCAGCATTTT. Encoded protein: CSVGANSNQPQHF.

The DNA for the CDR3 is TGCGCCAGCAGCCCTTACTTCGGACTAGCGGGGGCCCCCGGTACAGATACGCAGTATTTT. Its protein is CASSPYFGLAGAPGTDTQYF. The rearrangement uses TRBV4-1 and TRBJ2-3; 13 nucleotides align to TRBD2. The ends lost 4 bases at V and 3 bases at J; junction bases unmatched: 16. The CDR3 length is 20 residues. Germline assignment: CDR1 MGHRA and CDR2 YSYEKL.

The chain combines TRBV11-2 with TRBJ1-3, with D unresolved. Germline V gene sequence: CDR1 SGHAT, CDR2 FQNNGV. V shed 1 base and J shed 0 bases, with 10 bases lying between them. The length of the CDR3 is 16 residues. The DNA of the CDR3 is TGTGCCAGCAGCTTAGCCAGTTCAGTCTCTGGAAACACCATATATTTT. Its protein is CASSLASSVSGNTIYF.

The rearrangement links TRBV6-4 to TRBJ2-3; D remains unclear. Germline V gene data show CDR1 as MRHNA and CDR2 as SNTAGT. With 0 bases removed from V and 1 base from J, the gap between germline ends came to 5 bases. The CDR3 covers 14 residues. The CDR3 reads CASSDSFGTDTQYF. The CDR3 nucleotides are TGTGCCAGCAGTGACTCTTTCGGCACAGATACGCAGTATTTT.

The rearrangement uses TRBV27 and TRBJ2-3; 12 bases line up with TRBD2. Germline CDR1 MNHEY, CDR2 SMNVEV (reference sequence). The CDR3 sequence is 14 residues long. V shed 6 bases, J shed 5 bases, and the junction held 3 bases outside the gene matches. CDR3 DNA: TGTGCCAGCAGGAGACTAGCGGGGGAAGATACGCAGTATTTT. The encoded protein is CASRRLAGEDTQYF.

The chain carries TRBV28 and TRBJ1-2; D is uncertain. V lost 7 bases and J lost 1, with 10 bases in between. This CDR3 has 13 amino acids. Germline V gene data show CDR1 as MDHEN and CDR2 as SYDVKM. The CDR3 protein is CASTSGRNYGYTF. CDR3 in DNA: TGTGCCAGCACCTCTGGCCGTAACTATGGCTACACCTTC.

CDR3 region: CASSLDSSNQPQHF. CDR3 nucleotides: TGTGCCAGCAGCTTGGACAGTAGCAATCAGCCCCAGCATTTT. This rearrangement joins TRBV5-4 to TRBJ1-5; D is undetermined. Germline V CDR1 and CDR2: SGHNT, YYREEE (reference sequence). This CDR3 is 14 amino acids long. Trimming removed 0 bases at V and 0 bases at J, with 4 bases between.

This clone was detected only once. The V and J genes are TRBV6-5 and TRBJ1-2; D remains ambiguous. Germline CDR1 and CDR2: MNHEY and SVGAGI. This CDR3 region has 11 residues. The V and J ends lost 9 bases and 8 bases respectively, with 13 bases between them. The CDR3 DNA is TGTGCCAGTGGCTGGGCAGAGGGCTACACCTTC. Its translation: CASGWAEGYTF.

This chain uses TRBV11-3 with TRBJ2-1, with 7 positions matching TRBD1. This CDR3 has 16 residues. The V gene's germline CDR1 is SGHNT and CDR2 YENEEA. Trimming cost V 5 bases and J 6 bases; bases outside gene matches: 13. CDR3 amino acids: CASSPRPGQSINEQFF. The CDR3 bases are TGTGCCAGCAGCCCCCGACCGGGACAGTCAATCAATGAGCAGTTCTTC.

The V gene is TRBV11-2, the J gene TRBJ2-3; weak D call: TRBD1 (6 bases). Germline-derived CDR1 and CDR2 are SGHAT and FQNNGV. V shed 0 bases and J shed 2 bases, with 9 bases lying between them. This CDR3 has 15 amino acids. The CDR3 here is CASSLDPGATDTQYF. The CDR3 region has the DNA TGTGCCAGCAGCTTAGACCCAGGGGCCACAGATACGCAGTATTTT.

The gene calls are TRBV25-1 and TRBJ1-1, with 8 bases that match TRBD1. The germline V gene encodes CDR1 MGHDK and CDR2 SYGVNS. This CDR3 comprises 15 residues. With V trimmed by 5 bases and J by 7 bases, 12 bases remained unmatched. CDR3 residues: CASSRDRGVVGEAFF. The CDR3 DNA reads TGTGCCAGCAGTAGAGACAGGGGAGTCGTGGGTGAAGCTTTCTTT. Together with reference TRBV25-1 and TRBJ1-1, the CDR3 gives the full variable domain: EADIYQTPRYLVIGTGKKITLECSQTMGHDKMYWYQQDPGMELHLIHYSYGVNSTEKGDLSSESTVSRIRTEHFPLTLESARPSHTSQYLCASSRDRGVVGEAFFGQGTRLTVV.

The V call is TRBV27, the J call TRBJ2-2; the match to TRBD2 covers 10 bases. Unmatched junction bases numbered 7, after V lost 5 bases and J lost 7 bases. The CDR3 runs 15 residues. The germline CDR1 and CDR2 sequences are MNHEY and SMNVEV (reference sequence). For the CDR3, the DNA is TGTGCCAGCAGTATGTCTAGCGGGGGATTCGGGGAGCTGTTTTTT. This sequence encodes CASSMSSGGFGELFF.

The CDR3 region is CASSQSERNYGYTF. CDR3 sequence (DNA): TGCGCCAGCAGTCAATCGGAGCGGAACTATGGCTACACCTTC. The V call is TRBV23-1, the J call TRBJ1-2; D unclear. Being an ORF, TRBV23-1 has a function that is uncertain. V was trimmed by 0 bases and J by 2 bases, leaving 7 bases between them. The CDR3 contains 14 residues.

This clone was detected a few times. This chain joins TRBV7-9 and TRBJ2-5, with TRBD2 matching 7 bases. CDR3 size: 14 residues. Germline values: CDR1 SEHNR, CDR2 FQNEAQ (reference sequence). The J segment lost 5 bases and the V segment lost 4 bases, leaving 7 bases of the junction unmatched. CDR3 sequence reads: CASSSLLGGETQYF. CDR3 DNA: TGTGCCAGCAGCTCCCTACTGGGGGGGGAGACCCAGTACTTC.